Below are 24 T cell receptor beta chains sequenced from a single sample in a study of blood T cells in healthy people across ages. The second PCR ran about 6 to 12 cycles with a sample-barcoded 5' primer and J-beta primers. Using its own MiXCR run on the 5' RACE reads, TCRdb lists one record per CDR3 protein. The sample has more than 1,000,000 distinct CDR3 sequences, around 25% seen once. These same records also appear under a second study, on T cells of mothers and their children.

Sequenced sample: blood. These receptors were taken from a girl aged 2-15 years in good health.

This rearrangement joins TRBV20-1 to TRBJ2-5; D is ambiguous. Germline assignment: CDR1 DFQATT and CDR2 SNEGSKA (reference sequence). V lost 0 bases and J lost 4, with 12 bases in between. This CDR3 has 14 amino acids. CDR3 sequence reads: CSARDARLIETQYF. The CDR3 nucleotides read TGCAGTGCTAGAGATGCTCGGTTAATAGAGACCCAGTACTTC.

The chain combines TRBV12-3 or TRBV12-4 with TRBJ1-2; D is perhaps TRBD1 (6 bases). CDR3 length equals 15 residues. Trimming stripped 6 bases from V and 1 base from J, with 15 bases between. CDR3 DNA: TGTGCCAGCAGCGCGGGGGCAGGATTTAACTATGGCTACACCTTC. This gives the protein CASSAGAGFNYGYTF.

The chain joins TRBV19 to TRBJ2-2; no clear D. The CDR3 spans 13 residues. Germline-derived CDR1 and CDR2 are LNHDA and SQIVND (reference sequence). Trimming removed 5 bases at V and 4 bases at J, with 8 bases between. The CDR3 DNA sequence: TGTGCCAGTAGTTCCCAGTTCACCGGGGAGCTGTTTTTT. This encodes CASSSQFTGELFF.

The rearrangement uses TRBV20-1 and TRBJ2-1; no definite D call. TRBJ2-5 explains the end of the DNA better; the J call may be wrong. Germline V gene lookup returns CDR1 DFQATT and CDR2 SNEGSKA (reference sequence). The CDR3 is 14 amino acids. The CDR3 protein is CSAPRLGQQETQYF. The CDR3 DNA reads TGCAGTGCTCCGCGCCTGGGCCAACAAGAGACCCAGTACTTC.

This clonotype occurred a few times. V usage is TRBV27 and J usage is TRBJ2-7, with TRBD1 matching over 8 bases. Germline CDR1 is MNHEY and CDR2 is SMNVEV (reference sequence). This CDR3 is 16 amino acids long. V shed 4 bases and J 3 bases; nucleotides not matched to a gene: 11. The CDR3 sequence: CASSWTGNRLFYEQYF. CDR3 DNA sequence: TGTGCCAGCAGTTGGACAGGGAATCGACTCTTCTACGAGCAGTACTTC.

The V gene is TRBV5-1, the J gene TRBJ1-6; D remains unclear. The germline gives CDR1 SGHRS, CDR2 YFSETQ. This CDR3 is 15 amino acids long. V dropped 1 base and J dropped 6 bases, with 11 bases sitting between them. In DNA form, the CDR3 reads TGCGCCAGCAGCTTGACCATGGGCAGTAATTCACCCCTCCACTTT. Amino acid sequence: CASSLTMGSNSPLHF.

V gene TRBV11-2 combines with J gene TRBJ2-5; 7 bases line up with TRBD2. Near its end, the DNA agrees better with TRBJ2-7, so the J call may be wrong. Germline CDR1 is SGHAT and CDR2 is FQNNGV. The CDR3 is 16 amino acids. CDR3 loop: CASSVKRSAGDYEQYF. CDR3 sequence (DNA): TGTGCCAGCAGCGTTAAAAGGTCGGCGGGGGACTACGAGCAGTACTTC.

Written as DNA, the CDR3 is TGTGCCAGCTCACCGGGGACGGACAATGAAAAACTGTTTTTT. The encoded protein is CASSPGTDNEKLFF. The chain is built from TRBV18 and TRBJ1-4, with a possible D match to TRBD1 (5 bases). Trimming took off 3 bases at V and 5 bases at J, with 10 bases between the two ends. The CDR3 has 14 amino acids. Per germline, CDR1 KGHSH and CDR2 LQKENI.

This clonotype has only a few counts. The chain combines TRBV9 with TRBJ2-1, with D perhaps given as TRBD1 or TRBD2 (5 bases each). The ends were cut back, 7 bases at V and 0 bases at J, with 14 bases in the middle. The CDR3 has 15 amino acids. CDR1 is SGDLS and CDR2 is YYNGEE in the germline V gene. The CDR3 nucleotides read TGTGCCAGCGGGGCGCTTCTAGCCTCCTACAATGAGCAGTTCTTC. Translating gives CASGALLASYNEQFF.

The rearrangement uses TRBV11-2 and TRBJ2-7, with D possibly matching TRBD2 (5 bases). Trimming took off 7 bases at V and 1 base at J, with 11 bases between the two ends. CDR1 and CDR2 (germline): SGHAT, FQNNGV. The CDR3 is 13 amino acids. The CDR3 loop is CASTKRASYEQYF. DNA of the CDR3: TGTGCCAGCACCAAGAGGGCATCCTACGAGCAGTACTTC.

Written as DNA, the CDR3 is TGTGCCAGCAGCTTGGAGTACGGGGATACGCAGTATTTT. It codes for CASSLEYGDTQYF. The gene calls are TRBV5-4 and TRBJ2-3; D call uncertain. The CDR3 sequence is 13 residues long. With 0 bases removed from V and 6 bases from J, the gap between germline ends came to 8 bases. The germline CDR1 and CDR2 sequences are SGHNT and YYREEE (reference sequence).

The chain links TRBV11-2 to TRBJ2-2; 9 bases line up with TRBD1. Germline V gene lookup returns CDR1 SGHAT and CDR2 FQNNGV. V was clipped by 1 base and J by 6 bases; unmatched bases: 9. This CDR3 has 17 amino acids. CDR3 nucleotides: TGTGCCAGCAGCTTAGTCACCACAGGGGGCGACGCCGGGGAGCTGTTTTTT. This sequence encodes CASSLVTTGGDAGELFF.

The rearrangement uses TRBV20-1 and TRBJ2-1, with TRBD1 matching over 9 bases. This CDR3 contains 15 residues. The V and J ends lost 4 bases and 0 bases, in that order; junction bases with no gene match: 4. Germline CDR1 reads DFQATT; CDR2 reads SNEGSKA (reference sequence). The CDR3 DNA reads as TGCAGTGCTACGACAGGGGGGAGCTCCTACAATGAGCAGTTCTTC. Encoded protein: CSATTGGSSYNEQFF.

The V call is TRBV29-1, the J call TRBJ1-1; no firm D call. The CDR3 runs to 12 residues. Germline V CDR1 and CDR2: SQVTM, ANQGSEA. Trimming cost V 4 bases and J 0 bases, with 6 bases left between them. The CDR3 reads CSVVLLNTEAFF. DNA of the CDR3: TGCAGCGTTGTGCTGCTGAACACTGAAGCTTTCTTT. The full variable domain, completed using reference TRBV29-1 and TRBJ1-1, is SAVISQKPSRDICQRGTSLTIQCQVDSQVTMMFWYRQQPGQSLTLIATANQGSEATYESGFVIDKFPISRPNLTFSTLTVSNMSPEDSSIYLCSVVLLNTEAFFGQGTRLTVV.

The chain uses TRBV19 and TRBJ1-5, with 10 bases that match TRBD1. This CDR3 contains 16 residues. Germline CDR1 and CDR2: LNHDA and SQIVND (reference sequence). With 3 bases clipped from V and 1 base from J, the junction kept 3 bases outside the gene matches. CDR3 loop: CASSIGTGVSNQPQHF. CDR3 in DNA: TGTGCCAGTAGTATCGGGACAGGGGTCAGCAATCAGCCCCAGCATTTT.

The V gene is TRBV7-2, the J gene TRBJ1-4; D gene uncertain. Germline V gives CDR1 SGHTA, CDR2 FQGNSA. The CDR3 is 12 amino acids. Trimming took 4 bases from V and 8 from J, leaving 8 bases between them. This chain's CDR3 is CASSSIGEKLFF. CDR3 DNA: TGTGCCAGCAGCTCAATTGGCGAAAAACTGTTTTTT.

To note about this clonotype: A much larger clone differs by one base, so this may be a read error. The chain employs TRBV12-3 or TRBV12-4 and TRBJ2-1; D remains unclear. The CDR3 runs to 13 residues. CDR3 loop: CTSSLRPYNEQFF. For the CDR3, the DNA is TGTACCAGCAGCTTGCGACCTTACAATGAGCAGTTCTTC.

The genes are TRBV7-9 and TRBJ1-4; TRBD1 is a possible D gene (6 bases). CDR1 and CDR2 (germline): SEHNR, FQNEAQ (reference sequence). CDR3 length: 16 residues. V was trimmed by 2 bases and J by 8 bases, leaving 18 bases between them. CDR3 sequence (DNA): TGTGCCAGCAGCTTACCGATGGACTCCCAGGGGGAAAAACTGTTTTTT. It codes for CASSLPMDSQGEKLFF.

The chain couples TRBV27 to TRBJ2-7; weak D call: TRBD1 (7 bases). The CDR3 has 14 amino acids. Germline V lookup: CDR1 MNHEY, CDR2 SMNVEV (reference sequence). Deletions cut 2 bases from V and 5 bases from J, with 13 bases between. The CDR3 nucleotides are TGTGCCAGCAGTTTAGAAGGAGGGGGCCACGAGCAGTACTTC. Amino acid sequence: CASSLEGGGHEQYF.

This sequence joins TRBV5-1 and TRBJ2-1; possibly TRBD1 for D (5 bases). The CDR3 spans 16 residues. V was pared by 3 bases and J by 1 base, with 14 bases between. Germline V gene lookup returns CDR1 SGHRS and CDR2 YFSETQ. The CDR3 spells CASSSPRAGSYNEQFF. As DNA, the CDR3 is TGCGCCAGCAGCTCCCCCAGGGCAGGGTCCTACAATGAGCAGTTCTTC.

This clonotype was seen a handful of times. The gene calls are TRBV6-1 and TRBJ2-7; 7 bases are shared with TRBD1. This CDR3 comprises 14 residues. With V trimmed by 6 bases and J by 4 bases, 9 bases remained unmatched. Germline CDR1 MNHNS, CDR2 SASEGT. CDR3 nucleotides: TGTGCCAGCAGGGGGACAGCTAAATCGTACGAGCAGTACTTC. Amino acid sequence: CASRGTAKSYEQYF.

The chain links TRBV12-3 or TRBV12-4 to TRBJ2-4, with 10 positions matching TRBD2. The CDR3 has 14 residues. The V and J ends lost 6 bases and 8 bases, in that order; junction bases with no gene match: 7. In DNA form, the CDR3 reads TGTGCCAGCAGAACCGGGACTAGCGTAGACATTCAGTACTTC. It translates to CASRTGTSVDIQYF.

This clonotype was seen a single time. This chain joins TRBV5-1 and TRBJ2-7, with D possibly matching TRBD2 (5 bases). Germline assignment: CDR1 SGHRS and CDR2 YFSETQ. The CDR3 runs to 15 residues. The V end was cut by 4 bases, the J end by 5 bases, with 19 bases between. CDR3 sequence reads: CASSQSGAPWDEQYF. The CDR3 nucleotides read TGCGCCAGCAGCCAGAGCGGAGCCCCCTGGGACGAGCAGTACTTC.

This clonotype was recorded a few times. The chain uses TRBV2 and TRBJ2-5; 9 bases are shared with TRBD2. CDR1 and CDR2 (germline): SNHLY, FYNNEI. The trim removed 2 bases at V and 5 bases at J, leaving 0 bases unmatched. The CDR3 has 13 residues. The CDR3 protein is CASSELAGETQYF. CDR3 DNA sequence: TGTGCCAGCAGTGAACTAGCGGGGGAGACCCAGTACTTC.